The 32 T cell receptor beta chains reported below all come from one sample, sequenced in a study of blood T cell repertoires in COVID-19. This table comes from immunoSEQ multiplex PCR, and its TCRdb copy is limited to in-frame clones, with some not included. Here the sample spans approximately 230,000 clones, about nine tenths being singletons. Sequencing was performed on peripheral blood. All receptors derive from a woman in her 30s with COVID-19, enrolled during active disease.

Here the CDR3 DNA reads TGCGCCAGCAGCTTGGAGGCCACGGGTACAGATACGCAGTATTTT. Its protein is CASSLEATGTDTQYF. This chain connects TRBV5-1 to TRBJ2-3, with D hard to call. The CDR3 consists of 15 residues. Germline lookup yields CDR1 SGHRS and CDR2 YFSETQ. V lost 0 bases, J lost 3 bases, and 11 bases lay in between. The variable domain in full, completed from reference TRBV5-1 and TRBJ2-3, reads KAGVTQTPRYLIKTRGQQVTLSCSPISGHRSVSWYQQTPGQGLQFLFEYFSETQRNKGNFPGRFSGRQFSNSRSEMNVSTLELGDSALYLCASSLEATGTDTQYFGPGTRLTVL.

The CDR3 sequence: CASSQGTGGSATGNTIYF. CDR3 in DNA: TGTGCCAGCTCGCAGGGGACAGGGGGCTCAGCGACTGGAAACACCATATATTTT. The J gene is TRBJ1-3, the V gene TRBV18; 12 bases fit TRBD1. Germline CDR1 reads KGHSH; CDR2 reads LQKENI. V shed 6 bases, J shed 2 bases, and the junction held 11 bases outside the gene matches. The CDR3 has 18 amino acids.

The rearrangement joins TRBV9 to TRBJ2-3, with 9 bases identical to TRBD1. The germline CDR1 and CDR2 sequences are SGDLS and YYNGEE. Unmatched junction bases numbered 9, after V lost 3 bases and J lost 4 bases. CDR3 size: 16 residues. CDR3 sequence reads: CASSGGDRETADTQYF. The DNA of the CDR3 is TGTGCCAGCAGCGGGGGGGACAGGGAAACGGCAGATACGCAGTATTTT.

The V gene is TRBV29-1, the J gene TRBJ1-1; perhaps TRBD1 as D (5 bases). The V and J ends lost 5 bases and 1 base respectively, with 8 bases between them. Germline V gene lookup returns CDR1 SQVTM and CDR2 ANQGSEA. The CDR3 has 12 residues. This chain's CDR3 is CSVHQGNTEAFF. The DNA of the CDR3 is TGCAGCGTTCATCAGGGGAACACTGAAGCTTTCTTT.

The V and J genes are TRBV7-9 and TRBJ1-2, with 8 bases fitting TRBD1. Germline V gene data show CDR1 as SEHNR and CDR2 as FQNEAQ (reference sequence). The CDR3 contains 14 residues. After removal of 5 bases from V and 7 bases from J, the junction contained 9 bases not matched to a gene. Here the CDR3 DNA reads TGTGCCAGCAGCAGCGGGCAGGGGGCTCGTGGCTACACCTTC. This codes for CASSSGQGARGYTF.

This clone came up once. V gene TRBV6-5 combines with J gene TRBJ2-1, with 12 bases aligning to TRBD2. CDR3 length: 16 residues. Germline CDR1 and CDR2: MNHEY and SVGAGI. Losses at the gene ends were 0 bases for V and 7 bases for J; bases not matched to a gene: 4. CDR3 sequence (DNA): TGTGCCAGCAGTTACTCATGGACTAGCGGGACTAATGAGCAGTTCTTC. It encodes CASSYSWTSGTNEQFF.

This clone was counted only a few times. Here the CDR3 reads CASSKALDRIDGYTF. The CDR3 DNA follows: TGTGCCAGCAGCAAAGCCTTAGACAGGATCGATGGCTACACCTTC. This chain links TRBV21-1 with TRBJ1-2; the table's TRBD1 call for D was not verified on the DNA. TRBV21-1 is marked as a pseudogene. This CDR3 is built from 15 residues.

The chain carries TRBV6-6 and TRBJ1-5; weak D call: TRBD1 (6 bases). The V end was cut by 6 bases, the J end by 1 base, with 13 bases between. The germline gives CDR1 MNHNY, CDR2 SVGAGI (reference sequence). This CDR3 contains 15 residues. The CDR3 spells CASRPRTASNQPQHF. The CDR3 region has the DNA TGTGCCAGCAGGCCCAGGACAGCGAGCAATCAGCCCCAGCATTTT.

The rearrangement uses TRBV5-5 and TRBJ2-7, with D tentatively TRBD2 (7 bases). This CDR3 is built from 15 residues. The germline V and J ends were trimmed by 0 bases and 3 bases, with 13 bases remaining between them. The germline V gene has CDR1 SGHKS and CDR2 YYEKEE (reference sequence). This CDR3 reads CASSLAGGPFYEQYV. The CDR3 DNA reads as TGTGCCAGCAGCTTGGCCGGGGGGCCGTTCTACGAGCAGTACGTC.

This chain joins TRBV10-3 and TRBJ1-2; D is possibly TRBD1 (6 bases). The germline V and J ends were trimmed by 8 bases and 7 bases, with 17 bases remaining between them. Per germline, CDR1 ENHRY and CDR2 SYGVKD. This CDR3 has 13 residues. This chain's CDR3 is CAIESTRGGGYTF. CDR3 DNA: TGTGCCATCGAGTCCACCAGGGGCGGTGGCTACACCTTC.

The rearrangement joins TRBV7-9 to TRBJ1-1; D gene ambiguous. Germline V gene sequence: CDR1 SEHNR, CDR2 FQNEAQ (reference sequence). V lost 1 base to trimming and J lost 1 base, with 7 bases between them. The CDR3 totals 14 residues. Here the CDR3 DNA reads TGTGCCAGCAGCTTAGGCGGCGGGAACACTGAAGCTTTCTTT. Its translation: CASSLGGGNTEAFF.

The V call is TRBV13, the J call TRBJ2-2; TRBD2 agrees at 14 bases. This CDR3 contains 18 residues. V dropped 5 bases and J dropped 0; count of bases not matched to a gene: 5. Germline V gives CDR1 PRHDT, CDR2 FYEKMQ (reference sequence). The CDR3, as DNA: TGTGCCAGCAGCGAGCGGACTAGCGGGAGGTCGAACACCGGGGAGCTGTTTTTT. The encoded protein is CASSERTSGRSNTGELFF.

CDR3 nucleotide sequence: TGTGCCAGCAGACAGGGGGCCGACGCTTCCTACGAGCAGTACTTC. Translation: CASRQGADASYEQYF. The chain combines TRBV6-5 with TRBJ2-7; 9 bases fit TRBD1. Germline V gene lookup returns CDR1 MNHEY and CDR2 SVGAGI. J gave up 1 base and V 6 bases, and 7 bases lay outside the gene matches. This CDR3 is 15 amino acids long.

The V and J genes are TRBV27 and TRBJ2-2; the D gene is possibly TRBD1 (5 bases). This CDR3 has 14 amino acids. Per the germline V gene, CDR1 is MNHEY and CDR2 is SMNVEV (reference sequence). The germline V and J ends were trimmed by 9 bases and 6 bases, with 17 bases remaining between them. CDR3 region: CASSADSLAGELFF. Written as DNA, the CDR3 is TGTGCCAGTTCTGCCGACAGTTTGGCCGGGGAGCTGTTTTTT.

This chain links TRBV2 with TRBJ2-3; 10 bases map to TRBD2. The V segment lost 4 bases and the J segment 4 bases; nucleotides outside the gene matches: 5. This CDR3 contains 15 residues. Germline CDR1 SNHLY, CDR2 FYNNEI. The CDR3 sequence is CASSASGSVADTQYF. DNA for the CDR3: TGTGCCAGCAGTGCTAGCGGGAGCGTAGCAGATACGCAGTATTTT.

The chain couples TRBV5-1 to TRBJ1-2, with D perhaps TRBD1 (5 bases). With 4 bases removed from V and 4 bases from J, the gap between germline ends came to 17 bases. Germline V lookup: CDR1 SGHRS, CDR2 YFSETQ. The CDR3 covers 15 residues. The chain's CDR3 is CASSPEGRGPYGYTF. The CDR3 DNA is TGCGCCAGCAGCCCGGAGGGGAGGGGACCCTATGGCTACACCTTC.

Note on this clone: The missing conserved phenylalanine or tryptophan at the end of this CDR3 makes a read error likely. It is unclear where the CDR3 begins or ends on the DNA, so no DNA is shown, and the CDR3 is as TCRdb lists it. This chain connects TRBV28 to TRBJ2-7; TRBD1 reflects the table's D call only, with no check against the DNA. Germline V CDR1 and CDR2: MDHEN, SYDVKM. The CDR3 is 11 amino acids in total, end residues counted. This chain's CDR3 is CAGVGTGVRFS.

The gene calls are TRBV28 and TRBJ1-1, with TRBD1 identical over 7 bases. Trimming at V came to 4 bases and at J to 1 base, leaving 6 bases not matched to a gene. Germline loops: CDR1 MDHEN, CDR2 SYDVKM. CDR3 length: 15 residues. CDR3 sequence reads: CASSSPYRGNTEAFF. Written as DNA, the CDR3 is TGTGCCAGCAGTTCCCCCTACAGGGGGAACACTGAAGCTTTCTTT.

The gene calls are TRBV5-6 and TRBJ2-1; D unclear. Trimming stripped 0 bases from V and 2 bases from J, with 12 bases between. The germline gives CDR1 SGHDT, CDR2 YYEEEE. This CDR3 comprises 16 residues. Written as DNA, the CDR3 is TGTGCCAGCAGCTTGGACTACTTCGGCACCTACAATGAGCAGTTCTTC. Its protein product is CASSLDYFGTYNEQFF.

CDR3 sequence reads: CASSLRPIATNEKLFF. The CDR3 DNA reads as TGTGCCAGCAGCTTGCGGCCCATTGCAACTAATGAAAAACTGTTTTTT. The V gene is TRBV11-2, the J gene TRBJ1-4, with unresolved D. The germline V and J ends were trimmed by 3 bases and 0 bases, with 11 bases remaining between them. The CDR3 has 16 amino acids. Germline CDR1 SGHAT, CDR2 FQNNGV.

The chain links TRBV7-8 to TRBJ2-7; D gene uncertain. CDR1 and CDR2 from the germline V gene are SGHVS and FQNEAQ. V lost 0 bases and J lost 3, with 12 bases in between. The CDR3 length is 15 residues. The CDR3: CASSLAGQLVYEQYV. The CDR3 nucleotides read TGTGCCAGCAGCTTAGCTGGGCAGTTAGTCTACGAGCAGTACGTC.

The CDR3, as DNA: TGTGCCAGCAGTTACTCCCGGACGGGGTCCAAAAACATTCAGTACTTC. Translated: CASSYSRTGSKNIQYF. This chain links TRBV6-5 with TRBJ2-4; tentatively, D is TRBD2 (5 bases). Germline V gene data show CDR1 as MNHEY and CDR2 as SVGAGI. V dropped 0 bases and J dropped 2 bases, with 11 bases sitting between them. The CDR3 spans 16 residues.

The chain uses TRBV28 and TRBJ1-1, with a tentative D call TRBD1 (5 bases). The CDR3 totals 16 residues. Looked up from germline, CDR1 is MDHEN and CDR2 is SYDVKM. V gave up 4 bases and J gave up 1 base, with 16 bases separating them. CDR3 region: CASSSTGHPSNTEAFF. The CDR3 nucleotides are TGTGCCAGCAGTTCCACAGGCCACCCCTCGAACACTGAAGCTTTCTTT.

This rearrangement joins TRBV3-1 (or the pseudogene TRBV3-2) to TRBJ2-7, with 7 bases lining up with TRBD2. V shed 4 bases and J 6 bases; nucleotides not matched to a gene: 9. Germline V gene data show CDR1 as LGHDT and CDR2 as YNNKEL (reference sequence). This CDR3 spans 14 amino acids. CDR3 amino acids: CASSLLSPGGEQYF. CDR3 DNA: TGTGCCAGCAGCCTCCTTAGCCCGGGGGGCGAGCAGTACTTC.

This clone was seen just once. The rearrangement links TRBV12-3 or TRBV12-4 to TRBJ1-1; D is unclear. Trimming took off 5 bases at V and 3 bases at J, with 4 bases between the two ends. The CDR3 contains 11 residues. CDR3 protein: CASSPYTEAFF. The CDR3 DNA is TGTGCCAGCAGTCCTTACACTGAAGCTTTCTTT.

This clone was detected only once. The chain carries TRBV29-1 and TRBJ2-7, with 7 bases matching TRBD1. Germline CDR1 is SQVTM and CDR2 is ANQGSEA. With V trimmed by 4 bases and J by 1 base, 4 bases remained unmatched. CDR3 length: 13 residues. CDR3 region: CSVAGGGSYEQYF. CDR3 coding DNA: TGCAGCGTTGCAGGGGGTGGGTCCTACGAGCAGTACTTC.

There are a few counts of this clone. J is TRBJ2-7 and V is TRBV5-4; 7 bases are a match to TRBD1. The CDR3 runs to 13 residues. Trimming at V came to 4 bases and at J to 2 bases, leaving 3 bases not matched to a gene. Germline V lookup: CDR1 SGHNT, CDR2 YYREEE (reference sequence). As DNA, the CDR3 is TGTGCCAGCAGCAATACAGGGGCCTACGAGCAGTACTTC. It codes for CASSNTGAYEQYF.

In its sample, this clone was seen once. CDR3: CATSDPGQGAPMAETQYF. The DNA of the CDR3 is TGTGCCACCAGTGACCCCGGACAGGGGGCGCCCATGGCTGAGACCCAGTACTTC. The rearrangement links TRBV24-1 to TRBJ2-5; 11 nucleotides line up with TRBD1. The germline CDR1 and CDR2 sequences are KGHDR and SFDVKD. The CDR3 is 18 amino acids. Trimming at V came to 4 bases and at J to 5 bases, leaving 14 bases not matched to a gene.

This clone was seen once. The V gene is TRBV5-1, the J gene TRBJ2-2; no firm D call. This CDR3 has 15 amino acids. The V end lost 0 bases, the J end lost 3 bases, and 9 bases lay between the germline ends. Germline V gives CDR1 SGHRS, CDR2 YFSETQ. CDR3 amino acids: CASSLEAVDTGELFF. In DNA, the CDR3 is TGCGCCAGCAGCTTGGAAGCCGTGGACACCGGGGAGCTGTTTTTT. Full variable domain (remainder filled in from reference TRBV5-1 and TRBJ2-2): KAGVTQTPRYLIKTRGQQVTLSCSPISGHRSVSWYQQTPGQGLQFLFEYFSETQRNKGNFPGRFSGRQFSNSRSEMNVSTLELGDSALYLCASSLEAVDTGELFFGEGSRLTVL.

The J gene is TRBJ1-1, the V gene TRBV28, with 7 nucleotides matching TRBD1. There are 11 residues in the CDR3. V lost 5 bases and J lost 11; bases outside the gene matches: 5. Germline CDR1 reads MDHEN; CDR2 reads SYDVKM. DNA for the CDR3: TGTGCCAGCAGTACGACAGGGTCGGCTTTCTTT. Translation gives CASSTTGSAFF.

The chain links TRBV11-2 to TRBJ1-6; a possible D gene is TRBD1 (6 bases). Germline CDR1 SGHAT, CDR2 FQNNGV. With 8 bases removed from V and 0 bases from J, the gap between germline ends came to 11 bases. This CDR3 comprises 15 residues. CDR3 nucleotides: TGTGCCAGCGCCAGGGGTAGCTCCTATAATTCACCCCTCCACTTT. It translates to CASARGSSYNSPLHF.

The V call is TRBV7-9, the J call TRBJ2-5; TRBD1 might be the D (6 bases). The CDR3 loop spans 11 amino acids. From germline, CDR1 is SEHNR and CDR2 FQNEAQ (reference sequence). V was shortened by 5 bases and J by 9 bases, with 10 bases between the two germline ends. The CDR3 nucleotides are TGTGCCAGCAGCCGTACAGGGTCCCAGTACTTC. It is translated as CASSRTGSQYF. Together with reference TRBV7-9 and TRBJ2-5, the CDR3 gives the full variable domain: DTGVSQNPRHKITKRGQNVTFRCDPISEHNRLYWYRQTLGQGPEFLTYFQNEAQLEKSRLLSDRFSAERPKGSFSTLEIQRTEQGDSAMYLCASSRTGSQYFGPGTRLLVL.